Following are 2 T cell receptor beta chains from one sample sequenced in a study of cytomegalovirus exposure and HLA in healthy donors. Use of 60 Vbeta and 13 Jbeta primers characterized the PCR. Sequencing was performed with immunoSEQ multiplex PCR; in TCRdb, only in-frame clones are kept and a portion is missing. The table shows more than 140,000 clones, with around 79% occurring only once. Material: PBMCs. Source of these receptors: a man younger than 40 in good health and CMV-seropositive.

The gene calls are TRBV2 and TRBJ2-7; TRBD1 aligns across 8 bases. The V segment lost 7 bases and the J segment 1 base; nucleotides outside the gene matches: 6. The germline V gene has CDR1 SNHLY and CDR2 FYNNEI. The CDR3 runs to 14 residues. CDR3: CASTRDRRSYEQYF. CDR3 sequence (DNA): TGTGCCAGCACCCGGGACAGGAGATCCTACGAGCAGTACTTC.

This clone was counted a single time. The chain has TRBV5-3 and TRBJ2-5, with 11 bases identical to TRBD2. TRBV5-3 is an open reading frame whose function is uncertain. The CDR3 loop spans 16 amino acids. V lost 4 bases to trimming and J lost 3 bases; unmatched junction nucleotides: 8. CDR3 in amino acids: CARSHETSGTKETQYF. Here the CDR3 DNA reads TGTGCCAGAAGCCACGAGACTAGCGGGACGAAAGAGACCCAGTACTTC.